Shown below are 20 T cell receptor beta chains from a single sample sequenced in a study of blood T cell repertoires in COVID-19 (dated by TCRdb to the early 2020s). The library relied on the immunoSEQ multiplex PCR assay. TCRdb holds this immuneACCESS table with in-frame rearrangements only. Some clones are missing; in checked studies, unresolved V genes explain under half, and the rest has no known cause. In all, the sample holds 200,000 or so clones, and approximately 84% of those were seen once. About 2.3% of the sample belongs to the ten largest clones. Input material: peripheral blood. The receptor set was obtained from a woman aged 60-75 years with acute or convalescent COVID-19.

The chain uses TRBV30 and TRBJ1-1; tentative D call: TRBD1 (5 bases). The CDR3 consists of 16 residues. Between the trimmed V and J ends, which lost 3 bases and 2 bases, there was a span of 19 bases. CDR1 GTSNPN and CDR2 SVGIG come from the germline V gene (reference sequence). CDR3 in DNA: TGTGCCTGGAGGGGCCTGGGGCAGGGTCGAAACACTGAAGCTTTCTTT. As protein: CAWRGLGQGRNTEAFF.

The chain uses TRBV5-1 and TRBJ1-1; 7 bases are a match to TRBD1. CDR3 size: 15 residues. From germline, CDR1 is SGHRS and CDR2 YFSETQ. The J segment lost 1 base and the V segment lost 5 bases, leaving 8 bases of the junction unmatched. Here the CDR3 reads CASSLAGTENTEAFF. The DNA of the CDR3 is TGCGCCAGCAGTCTGGCCGGGACAGAGAACACTGAAGCTTTCTTT.

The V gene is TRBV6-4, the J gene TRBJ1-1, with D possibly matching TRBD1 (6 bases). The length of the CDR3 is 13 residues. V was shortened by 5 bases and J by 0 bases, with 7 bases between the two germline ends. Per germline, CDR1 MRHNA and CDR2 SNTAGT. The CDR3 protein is CASSWTVNTEAFF. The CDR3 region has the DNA TGTGCCAGCAGTTGGACAGTGAACACTGAAGCTTTCTTT.

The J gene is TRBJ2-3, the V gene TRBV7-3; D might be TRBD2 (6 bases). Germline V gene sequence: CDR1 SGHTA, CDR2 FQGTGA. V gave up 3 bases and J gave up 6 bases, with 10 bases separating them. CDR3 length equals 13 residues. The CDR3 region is CASSFGSKDTQYF. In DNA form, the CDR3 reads TGTGCCAGCAGCTTCGGGAGCAAGGATACGCAGTATTTT.

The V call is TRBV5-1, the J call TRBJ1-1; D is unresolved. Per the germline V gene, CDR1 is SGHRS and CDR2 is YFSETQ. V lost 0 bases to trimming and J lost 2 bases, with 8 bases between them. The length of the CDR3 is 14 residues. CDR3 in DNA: TGCGCCAGCAGCTTGGGAGGGATCAACACTGAAGCTTTCTTT. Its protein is CASSLGGINTEAFF.

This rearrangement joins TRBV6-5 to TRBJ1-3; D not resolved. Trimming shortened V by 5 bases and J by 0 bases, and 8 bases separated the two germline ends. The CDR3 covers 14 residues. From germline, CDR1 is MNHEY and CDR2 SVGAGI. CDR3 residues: CASSPSYSGNTIYF. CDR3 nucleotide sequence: TGTGCCAGCAGTCCCAGTTACTCTGGAAACACCATATATTTT.

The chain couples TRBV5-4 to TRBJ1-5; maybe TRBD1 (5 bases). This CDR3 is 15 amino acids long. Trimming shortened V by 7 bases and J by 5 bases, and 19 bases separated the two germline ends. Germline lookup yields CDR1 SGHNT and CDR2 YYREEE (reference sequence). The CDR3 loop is CASYPQARQDQPQHF. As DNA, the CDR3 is TGTGCCAGCTACCCACAGGCTAGGCAGGATCAGCCCCAGCATTTT.

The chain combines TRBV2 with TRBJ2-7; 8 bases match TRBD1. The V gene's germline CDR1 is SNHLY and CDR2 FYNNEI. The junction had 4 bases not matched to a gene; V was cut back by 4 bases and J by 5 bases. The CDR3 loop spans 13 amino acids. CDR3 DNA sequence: TGTGCCAGCAGTGGACAGGGGACCCACGAGCAGTACTTC. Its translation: CASSGQGTHEQYF. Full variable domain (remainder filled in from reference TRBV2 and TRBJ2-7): EPEVTQTPSHQVTQMGQEVILRCVPISNHLYFYWYRQILGQKVEFLVSFYNNEISEKSEIFDDQFSVERPDGSNFTLKIRSTKLEDSAMYFCASSGQGTHEQYFGPGTRLTVT.

The CDR3 reads CASSSSTRGLWEQFF. As DNA, the CDR3 is TGTGCCAGCAGCTCCTCGACTAGGGGGCTTTGGGAGCAGTTCTTC. The chain employs TRBV7-2 and TRBJ2-1; D possibly corresponds to TRBD1 (7 bases). V was pared by 4 bases and J by 10 bases, with 20 bases between. Germline V gene sequence: CDR1 SGHTA, CDR2 FQGNSA. The CDR3 length is 15 residues.

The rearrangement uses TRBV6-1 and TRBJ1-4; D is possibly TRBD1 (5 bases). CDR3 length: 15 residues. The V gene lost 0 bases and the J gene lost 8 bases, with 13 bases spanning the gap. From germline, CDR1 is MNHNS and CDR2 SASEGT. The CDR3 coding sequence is TGTGCCAGCAGTGAAGCACGTAGGGACTTGGAAAAACTGTTTTTT. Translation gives CASSEARRDLEKLFF.

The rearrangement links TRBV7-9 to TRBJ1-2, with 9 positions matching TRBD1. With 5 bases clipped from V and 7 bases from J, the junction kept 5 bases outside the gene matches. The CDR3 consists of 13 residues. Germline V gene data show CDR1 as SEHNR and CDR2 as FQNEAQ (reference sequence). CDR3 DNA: TGTGCCAGCAGCGCGGGACAGGGTCCTGGCTACACCTTC. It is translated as CASSAGQGPGYTF.

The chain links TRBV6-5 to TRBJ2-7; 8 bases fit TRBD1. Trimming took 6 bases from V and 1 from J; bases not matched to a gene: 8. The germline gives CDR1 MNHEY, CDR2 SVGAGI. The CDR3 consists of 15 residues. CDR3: CASRRSTGGSYEQYF. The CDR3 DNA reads TGTGCCAGCAGGAGGAGTACAGGGGGGTCCTACGAGCAGTACTTC.

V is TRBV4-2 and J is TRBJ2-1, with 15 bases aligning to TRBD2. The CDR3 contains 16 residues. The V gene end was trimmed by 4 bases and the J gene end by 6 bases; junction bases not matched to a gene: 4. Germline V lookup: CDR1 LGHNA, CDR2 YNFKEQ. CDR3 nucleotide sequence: TGTGCCAGCAGCCCCTGGACTAGCGGGGGGGCCAATGAGCAGTTCTTC. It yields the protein CASSPWTSGGANEQFF.

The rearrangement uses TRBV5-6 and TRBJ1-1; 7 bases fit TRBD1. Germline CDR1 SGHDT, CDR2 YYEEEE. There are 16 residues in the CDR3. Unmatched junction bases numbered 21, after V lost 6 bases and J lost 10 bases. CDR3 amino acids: CASTKLRDRTNLGAFF. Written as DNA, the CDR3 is TGTGCCAGCACCAAACTCCGGGACAGAACAAACTTGGGAGCTTTCTTT.

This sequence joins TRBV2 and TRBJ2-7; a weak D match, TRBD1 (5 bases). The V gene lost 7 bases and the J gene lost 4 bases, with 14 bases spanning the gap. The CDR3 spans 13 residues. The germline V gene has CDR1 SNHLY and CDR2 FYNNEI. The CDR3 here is CASKRDSQYEQYF. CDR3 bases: TGTGCCAGCAAAAGAGACAGCCAATACGAGCAGTACTTC.

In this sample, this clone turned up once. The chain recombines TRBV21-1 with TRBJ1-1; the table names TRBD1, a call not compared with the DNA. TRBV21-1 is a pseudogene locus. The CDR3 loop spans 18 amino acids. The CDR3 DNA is TGTGCCAGCTGCGGACAGGGGACGTTCCACCTTAAGAACACTGAAGCTTTCTTT. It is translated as CASCGQGTFHLKNTEAFF.

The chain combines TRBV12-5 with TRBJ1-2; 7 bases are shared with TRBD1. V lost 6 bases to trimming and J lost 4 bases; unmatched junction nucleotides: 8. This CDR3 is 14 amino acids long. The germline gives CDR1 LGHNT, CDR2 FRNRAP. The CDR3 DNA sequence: TGTGCTAGTGGCTATTCCGGGACAGCCTATGGCTACACCTTC. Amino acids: CASGYSGTAYGYTF.

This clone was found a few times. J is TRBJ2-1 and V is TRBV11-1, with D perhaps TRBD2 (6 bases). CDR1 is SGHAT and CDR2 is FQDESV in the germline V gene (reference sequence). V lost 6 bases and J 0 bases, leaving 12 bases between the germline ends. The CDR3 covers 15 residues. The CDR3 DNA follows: TGTGCCAGCAGACCGCCGGGGGACTCCTACAATGAGCAGTTCTTC. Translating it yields CASRPPGDSYNEQFF.

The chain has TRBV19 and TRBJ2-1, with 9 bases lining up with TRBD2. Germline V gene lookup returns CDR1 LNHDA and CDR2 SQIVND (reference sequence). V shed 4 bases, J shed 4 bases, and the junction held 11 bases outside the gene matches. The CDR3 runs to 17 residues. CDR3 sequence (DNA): TGTGCCAGTAGTACCATTAGTGGCGGGGGGGGATACAATGAGCAGTTCTTC. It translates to CASSTISGGGGYNEQFF.

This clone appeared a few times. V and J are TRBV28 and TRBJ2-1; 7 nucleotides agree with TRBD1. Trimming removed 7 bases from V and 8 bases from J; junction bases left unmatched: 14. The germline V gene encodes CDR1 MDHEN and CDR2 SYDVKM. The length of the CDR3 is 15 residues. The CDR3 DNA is TGTGCCAGCATCCCCCGGGACAGATCCCATGATGAGCAGTTCTTC. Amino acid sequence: CASIPRDRSHDEQFF. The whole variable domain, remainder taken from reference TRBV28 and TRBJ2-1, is DVKVTQSSRYLVKRTGEKVFLECVQDMDHENMFWYRQDPGLGLRLIYFSYDVKMKEKGDIPEGYSVSREKKERFSLILESASTNQTSMYLCASIPRDRSHDEQFFGPGTRLTVL.